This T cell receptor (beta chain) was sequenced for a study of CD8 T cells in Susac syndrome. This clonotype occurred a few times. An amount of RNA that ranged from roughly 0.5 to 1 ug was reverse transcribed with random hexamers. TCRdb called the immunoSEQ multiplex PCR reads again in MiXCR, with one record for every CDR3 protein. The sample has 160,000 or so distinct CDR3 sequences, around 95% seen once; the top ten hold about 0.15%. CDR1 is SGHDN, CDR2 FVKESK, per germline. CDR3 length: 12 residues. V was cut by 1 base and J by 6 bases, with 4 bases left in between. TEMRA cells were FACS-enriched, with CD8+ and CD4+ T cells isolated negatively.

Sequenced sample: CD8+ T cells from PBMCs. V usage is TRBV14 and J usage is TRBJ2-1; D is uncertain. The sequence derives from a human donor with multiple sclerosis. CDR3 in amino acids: CASSQGGNEQFF. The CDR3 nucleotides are TGTGCCAGCAGCCAAGGGGGCAATGAGCAGTTCTTC.